Each of the 3 T cell receptor beta chains below was sequenced from the same sample in a study of PD-1 blockade in classical Hodgkin lymphoma. Regarding time point: cycle 4 day 1 (C4D1), after more than five weeks of nivolumab. Every patient experienced relapse after autologous stem cell transplantation, and brentuximab vedotin exposure varied. The table came from immunoSEQ multiplex PCR; TCRdb's copy has only in-frame clones and leaves some out. Counted here are under 35,000 clones, around three quarters occurring once; the ten biggest clones make up 3.5% to 4%. The source was peripheral blood mononuclear cells (PBMCs), collected before the fourth cycle of nivolumab. These receptors all come from a human donor with classical Hodgkin lymphoma.

The chain combines TRBV30 with TRBJ2-7; no clear D gene. The CDR3 consists of 14 residues. V was trimmed by 3 bases and J by 3 bases, leaving 15 bases between them. Per germline, CDR1 GTSNPN and CDR2 SVGIG (reference sequence). DNA for the CDR3: TGTGCCTGGAGCGCGACGGTTACTTACTACGAGCAGTACTTC. It is translated as CAWSATVTYYEQYF. Combining the CDR3 with reference TRBV30 and TRBJ2-7 gives the whole variable domain SQTIHQWPATLVQPVGSPLSLECTVEGTSNPNLYWYRQAAGRGLQLLFYSVGIGQISSEVPQNLSASRPQDRQFILSSKKLLLSDSGFYLCAWSATVTYYEQYFGPGTRLTVT.

The rearrangement uses TRBV7-8 and TRBJ1-4; possible D gene TRBD1, 5 bases. This CDR3 has 18 residues. Germline-derived CDR1 and CDR2 are SGHVS and FQNEAQ. The V end lost 5 bases, the J end lost 4 bases, and 23 bases lay between the germline ends. The DNA of the CDR3 is TGTGCCAGCAGCCCACCCGGGACCCATGATGATTATAATGAAAAACTGTTTTTT. This gives the protein CASSPPGTHDDYNEKLFF.

The chain joins TRBV6-5 to TRBJ2-2, with TRBD1 identical over 9 bases. Germline lookup yields CDR1 MNHEY and CDR2 SVGAGI. The CDR3 totals 16 residues. The V segment lost 1 base and the J segment 3 bases; nucleotides outside the gene matches: 3. CDR3 in DNA: TGTGCCAGCAGTTACTGGGGACAGGGACACACCGGGGAGCTGTTTTTT. Its translation: CASSYWGQGHTGELFF.